This section outlines one T cell receptor beta chain sequence together with its context. Under the authors' procedure: Amplification of reference gene primers was used by the study to estimate nucleated cell counts. Some clones are missing from TCRdb's copy, which holds only in-frame ones; the method was immunoSEQ multiplex PCR. V and J calls and clone size are as listed in that table; D and trimming were resolved from the DNA. This sample has about 200,000 clones, with around 80% found just once. Germline V gene lookup returns CDR1 GTSNPN and CDR2 SVGIG (reference sequence). The V gene end was trimmed by 2 bases and the J gene end by 3 bases; junction bases not matched to a gene: 22. This CDR3 has 20 amino acids. The sample originates from a study of blood T cell repertoires in COVID-19. Study context: The study drew acute and convalescent COVID-19 samples from the United States, Italy and Spain. Nucleic acid was either cDNA or gDNA, and it came from T cells, B-cell-depleted T cells, or PBMCs.

The chain couples TRBV30 to TRBJ1-5, with TRBD1 matching over 7 bases. This receptor was taken from a man between 35 and 55 years old with acute or convalescent COVID-19. The sample was peripheral blood. CDR3 sequence reads: CAWSPPVTGSLLLLNQPQHF. In nucleotides, the CDR3 is TGTGCCTGGAGTCCCCCGGTGACAGGGAGTTTGTTACTGCTCAATCAGCCCCAGCATTTT. The full variable domain, completed using reference TRBV30 and TRBJ1-5, is SQTIHQWPATLVQPVGSPLSLECTVEGTSNPNLYWYRQAAGRGLQLLFYSVGIGQISSEVPQNLSASRPQDRQFILSSKKLLLSDSGFYLCAWSPPVTGSLLLLNQPQHFGDGTRLSIL.